One sample yielded the 28 T cell receptor beta chains listed below, sequenced in a study of blood T cell repertoires in COVID-19. Profiling relied on immunoSEQ multiplex PCR, and the TCRdb table lists in-frame clones only, not all of them. The sample carries fewer than 300,000 clones, roughly nine tenths recorded once. The sequenced sample consisted of peripheral blood. All receptors derive from a woman between 25 and 40 years old with COVID-19, enrolled during active disease.

This chain joins TRBV4-1 and TRBJ2-1, with 8 bases aligning to TRBD2. The V segment lost 5 bases and the J segment 4 bases; nucleotides outside the gene matches: 10. CDR3 size: 16 residues. Germline CDR1 and CDR2: MGHRA and YSYEKL. CDR3 sequence reads: CASSVTSGGSYNEQFF. CDR3 DNA sequence: TGCGCCAGCAGCGTCACTAGCGGTGGGTCTTACAATGAGCAGTTCTTC.

The chain couples TRBV7-9 to TRBJ1-1; 8 bases are shared with TRBD1. The V gene end was trimmed by 1 base and the J gene end by 5 bases; junction bases not matched to a gene: 0. The CDR3 covers 13 residues. Germline V lookup: CDR1 SEHNR, CDR2 FQNEAQ (reference sequence). CDR3: CASSLGTGTEAFF. CDR3 nucleotide sequence: TGTGCCAGCAGCTTAGGGACAGGGACTGAAGCTTTCTTT.

CDR3 sequence: CASSQDSGSRRETQYF. CDR3 nucleotides: TGTGCCAGCAGCCAAGATTCCGGCTCTAGACGAGAGACCCAGTACTTC. The chain employs TRBV3-1 (or the pseudogene TRBV3-2) and TRBJ2-5; no definite D call. The CDR3 loop spans 16 amino acids. V was trimmed by 0 bases and J by 4 bases, leaving 15 bases between them. CDR1 LGHDT and CDR2 YNNKEL come from the germline V gene (reference sequence).

In DNA, the CDR3 is TGTGCCACCGGGGGTCCGGTCGACACCGAAAAACTGTTTTTT. This translates into CATGGPVDTEKLFF. The chain joins TRBV19 to TRBJ1-4, with D perhaps matching TRBD1 (5 bases). The germline V and J ends were trimmed by 10 bases and 8 bases, with 20 bases remaining between them. In germline, CDR1 is LNHDA, CDR2 SQIVND (reference sequence). The CDR3 spans 14 residues. The complete variable domain, with remaining parts taken from reference TRBV19 and TRBJ1-4, reads DGGITQSPKYLFRKEGQNVTLSCEQNLNHDAMYWYRQDPGQGLRLIYYSQIVNDFQKGDIAEGYSVSREKKESFPLTVTSAQKNPTAFYLCATGGPVDTEKLFFGSGTQLSVL.

The chain employs TRBV9 and TRBJ1-4; TRBD1 might be the D (6 bases). V was trimmed by 0 bases and J by 7 bases, leaving 10 bases between them. The CDR3 sequence is 14 residues long. Germline assignment: CDR1 SGDLS and CDR2 YYNGEE. CDR3 in amino acids: CASSVEARGEKLFF. The CDR3 DNA reads TGTGCCAGCAGCGTAGAGGCCAGGGGTGAAAAACTGTTTTTT.

The rearrangement links TRBV6-5 to TRBJ2-7; TRBD1 matches 10 bases. The CDR3 covers 14 residues. The germline gives CDR1 MNHEY, CDR2 SVGAGI. Trimming cost V 5 bases and J 7 bases; bases outside gene matches: 8. CDR3 nucleotides: TGTGCCAGCAGTCTCCCGGACAGGGGGGGTGAGCAGTACTTC. This codes for CASSLPDRGGEQYF.

In nucleotides, the CDR3 is TGTGCCTGGAGTGGTAAGGAGAGCCGTATAACCGGGGAGCTGTTTTTT. Protein product: CAWSGKESRITGELFF. V and J are TRBV30 and TRBJ2-2; D is unclear. CDR3 size: 16 residues. Trimming cost V 1 base and J 5 bases, with 17 bases left between them. Germline CDR1 GTSNPN, CDR2 SVGIG (reference sequence).

This chain links TRBV5-5 with TRBJ2-5; D gene unclear. There are 12 residues in the CDR3. Germline assignment: CDR1 SGHKS and CDR2 YYEKEE (reference sequence). V lost 0 bases to trimming and J lost 4 bases, with 4 bases between them. The CDR3 nucleotides read TGTGCCAGCAGCTTGGTGCGAGAGACCCAGTACTTC. This sequence encodes CASSLVRETQYF.

V usage is TRBV7-9 and J usage is TRBJ1-2; D not resolved. Germline V lookup: CDR1 SEHNR, CDR2 FQNEAQ (reference sequence). The V end was cut by 0 bases, the J end by 0 bases, with 11 bases between. The length of the CDR3 is 16 residues. The DNA of the CDR3 is TGTGCCAGCAGCTTAGCGAGCGCCCCATCTAACTATGGCTACACCTTC. It is translated as CASSLASAPSNYGYTF.

The J gene is TRBJ1-2, the V gene TRBV28, with D tentatively TRBD1 (6 bases). CDR3 length: 15 amino acids. Trimming stripped 3 bases from V and 7 bases from J, with 18 bases between. Germline assignment: CDR1 MDHEN and CDR2 SYDVKM. CDR3 in amino acids: CASSLGNRDLGGYTF. The DNA of the CDR3 is TGTGCCAGCAGTTTGGGTAACAGGGATTTAGGTGGCTACACCTTC.

The V gene is TRBV6-6, the J gene TRBJ1-6, with D possibly being TRBD1 (6 bases). The CDR3 covers 14 residues. V shed 5 bases and J shed 3 bases, with 8 bases lying between them. Germline V CDR1 and CDR2: MNHNY, SVGAGI (reference sequence). For the CDR3, the DNA is TGTGCCAGCAGTCCAGGGGTCTATAATTCACCCCTCCACTTT. Translating gives CASSPGVYNSPLHF.

The chain combines TRBV19 with TRBJ2-7; D might be TRBD2 (6 bases). Per the germline V gene, CDR1 is LNHDA and CDR2 is SQIVND (reference sequence). V was cut by 5 bases and J by 5 bases, with 19 bases left in between. The CDR3 extends over 15 amino acids. The CDR3, as DNA: TGTGCCAGTAGTTCCCCGGGAGCCCCACGAGACGAGCAGTACTTC. Its translation is CASSSPGAPRDEQYF.

The chain is built from TRBV5-4 and TRBJ1-2; 7 nucleotides line up with TRBD1. The CDR3 contains 13 residues. The J segment lost 5 bases and the V segment lost 3 bases, leaving 4 bases of the junction unmatched. In germline, CDR1 is SGHNT, CDR2 YYREEE (reference sequence). CDR3 residues: CASSYGTDYGYTF. The DNA for the CDR3 is TGTGCCAGCAGCTATGGGACAGATTATGGCTACACCTTC.

The genes are TRBV3-1 (or the pseudogene TRBV3-2) and TRBJ1-1; D is possibly TRBD1 (5 bases). The CDR3 is 16 residues long. CDR1 is LGHDT, CDR2 YNNKEL, per germline (reference sequence). V lost 0 bases, J lost 0 bases, and 11 bases lay in between. CDR3 protein: CASSQDLQAMNTEAFF. The CDR3 DNA follows: TGTGCCAGCAGCCAAGACCTACAGGCGATGAACACTGAAGCTTTCTTT.

The gene calls are TRBV30 and TRBJ1-4, with TRBD1 matching 8 bases. V was clipped by 0 bases and J by 8 bases; unmatched bases: 11. Per the germline V gene, CDR1 is GTSNPN and CDR2 is SVGIG (reference sequence). The CDR3 loop spans 16 amino acids. The chain's CDR3 is CAWSVPTSGGQEKLFF. The CDR3, as DNA: TGTGCCTGGAGTGTTCCGACCTCAGGGGGCCAGGAAAAACTGTTTTTT.

DNA of the CDR3: TGCGCCAGCAGTGAGTGGGCTAGCGGAAGGGCAGATACGCAGTATTTT. Protein sequence: CASSEWASGRADTQYF. The genes are TRBV10-2 and TRBJ2-3, with 7 bases lining up with TRBD2. V shed 1 base, J shed 4 bases, and the junction held 8 bases outside the gene matches. CDR1 is WSHSY, CDR2 SAAADI, per germline. The CDR3 has 16 residues.

Of note for this clone: This CDR3 is also generated by other DNA sequences in the sample. The chain recombines TRBV5-1 with TRBJ2-5, with 9 bases fitting TRBD2. The J segment lost 5 bases and the V segment lost 3 bases, leaving 2 bases of the junction unmatched. Germline V CDR1 and CDR2: SGHRS, YFSETQ. This CDR3 contains 13 residues. CDR3 coding DNA: TGCGCCAGCAGCTCTAGCGGGATGGAGACCCAGTACTTC. Its translation is CASSSSGMETQYF.

The CDR3 protein is CASSQVVLAGASPPYF. The CDR3 DNA follows: TGCGCCAGCAGCCAAGTAGTCCTAGCGGGAGCATCACCCCCATACTTC. V and J are TRBV4-1 and TRBJ2-7; TRBD2 aligns across 10 bases. J lost 13 bases, V lost 1 base, and 16 bases had no gene match. Germline V gene lookup returns CDR1 MGHRA and CDR2 YSYEKL. The CDR3 runs to 16 residues.

This clone was detected only once. The gene calls are TRBV16 and TRBJ2-7; D ambiguous. CDR3 length equals 14 residues. The ends were cut back, 2 bases at V and 0 bases at J, with 8 bases in the middle. Germline assignment: CDR1 KGHSY and CDR2 FQNENV. CDR3 nucleotide sequence: TGTGCCAGCAGCCAAGTTAGGAGCTCCTACGAGCAGTACTTC. Protein product: CASSQVRSSYEQYF.

The chain is built from TRBV5-6 and TRBJ2-5; possibly TRBD2 for D (5 bases). The CDR3 spans 15 residues. Trimming pared 4 bases from V and 5 bases from J, leaving 18 bases between. Germline values: CDR1 SGHDT, CDR2 YYEEEE. The DNA for the CDR3 is TGTGCCAGCAGCCTGAGCGGCCGAGGCCAGGAGACCCAGTACTTC. This translates into CASSLSGRGQETQYF.

The rearrangement joins TRBV28 to TRBJ2-7; no reliable D call. V dropped 3 bases and J dropped 7 bases, with 10 bases sitting between them. The CDR3 extends over 12 amino acids. CDR1 MDHEN and CDR2 SYDVKM come from the germline V gene. CDR3 sequence: CASSFLLLEQYF. For the CDR3, the DNA is TGTGCCAGCAGTTTCCTATTATTAGAGCAGTACTTC.

The CDR3 nucleotides read TGCGCCAGCAGCTTTTCGCCTACTGGGGCCGACACTGAAGCTTTCTTT. It is translated as CASSFSPTGADTEAFF. J is TRBJ1-1 and V is TRBV5-1, with TRBD1 as a possible D gene (5 bases). Per the germline V gene, CDR1 is SGHRS and CDR2 is YFSETQ. CDR3 length: 16 residues. The V and J ends lost 2 bases and 3 bases respectively, with 17 bases between them.

V gene TRBV3-1 (or the pseudogene TRBV3-2) combines with J gene TRBJ1-3, with D perhaps TRBD1 (6 bases). Germline V gene data show CDR1 as LGHDT and CDR2 as YNNKEL (reference sequence). Trimming removed 1 base at V and 6 bases at J, with 10 bases between. The CDR3 length is 14 residues. CDR3 DNA sequence: TGTGCCAGCAGCCAAGGTGACAGGAAAAACACCATATATTTT. Its protein product is CASSQGDRKNTIYF.

The chain employs TRBV5-1 and TRBJ1-2, with 8 bases lining up with TRBD1. Germline CDR1 reads SGHRS; CDR2 reads YFSETQ. V shed 0 bases, J shed 2 bases, and the junction held 3 bases outside the gene matches. CDR3 length: 15 residues. CDR3 amino acids: CASSLGPGGNYGYTF. CDR3 nucleotides: TGCGCCAGCAGCTTGGGGCCAGGGGGCAACTATGGCTACACCTTC.

This clone turned up a few times. This chain connects TRBV28 to TRBJ1-5; D unclear. Germline V CDR1 and CDR2: MDHEN, SYDVKM. Trimming shortened V by 5 bases and J by 2 bases, and 13 bases separated the two germline ends. This CDR3 has 15 residues. The CDR3 loop is CASSTLHEGNQPQHF. CDR3 coding DNA: TGTGCCAGCAGTACCCTTCATGAGGGCAATCAGCCCCAGCATTTT.

The chain employs TRBV7-9 and TRBJ2-7, with 15 nucleotides matching TRBD2. The J segment lost 7 bases and the V segment lost 5 bases, leaving 6 bases of the junction unmatched. CDR3 length: 15 residues. Germline CDR1 and CDR2: SEHNR and FQNEAQ (reference sequence). For the CDR3, the DNA is TGTGCCAGCAGCCCGGGACTAGCGGGGGGTTGGGAGCAGTACTTC. Its protein is CASSPGLAGGWEQYF.

The V and J genes are TRBV11-2 and TRBJ1-6; D remains ambiguous. CDR1 is SGHAT, CDR2 FQNNGV, per germline. V was trimmed by 5 bases and J by 8 bases, leaving 13 bases between them. The CDR3 runs 14 residues. The CDR3 DNA reads as TGTGCCAGCAGCCCGGTTTCCGATCATTCACCCCTCCACTTT. Amino acids: CASSPVSDHSPLHF.

The rearrangement links TRBV3-1 (or the pseudogene TRBV3-2) to TRBJ1-3; 7 nucleotides agree with TRBD1. Losses at the gene ends were 2 bases for V and 0 bases for J; bases not matched to a gene: 10. The CDR3 sequence is 18 residues long. CDR1 LGHDT and CDR2 YNNKEL come from the germline V gene (reference sequence). CDR3 in amino acids: CASSQKGGQLYSGNTIYF. The CDR3 DNA is TGTGCCAGCAGCCAAAAGGGGGGACAGCTGTACTCTGGAAACACCATATATTTT.